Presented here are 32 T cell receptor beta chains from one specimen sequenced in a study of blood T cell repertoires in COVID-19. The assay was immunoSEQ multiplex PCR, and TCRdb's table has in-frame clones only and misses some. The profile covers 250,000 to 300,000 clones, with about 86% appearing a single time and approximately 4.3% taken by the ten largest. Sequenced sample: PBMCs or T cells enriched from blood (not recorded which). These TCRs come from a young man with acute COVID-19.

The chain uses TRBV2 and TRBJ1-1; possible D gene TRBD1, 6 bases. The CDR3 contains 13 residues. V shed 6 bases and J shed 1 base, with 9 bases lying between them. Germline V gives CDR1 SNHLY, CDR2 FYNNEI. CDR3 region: CASRATGNTEAFF. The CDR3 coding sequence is TGTGCCAGCAGGGCGACAGGGAACACTGAAGCTTTCTTT.

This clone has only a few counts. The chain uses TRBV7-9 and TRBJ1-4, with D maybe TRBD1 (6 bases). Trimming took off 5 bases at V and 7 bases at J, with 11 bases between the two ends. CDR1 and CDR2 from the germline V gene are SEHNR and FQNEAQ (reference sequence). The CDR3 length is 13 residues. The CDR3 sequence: CASSLYRVEKLFF. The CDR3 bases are TGTGCCAGCAGCCTATACAGGGTTGAAAAACTGTTTTTT. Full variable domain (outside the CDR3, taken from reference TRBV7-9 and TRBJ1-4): DTGVSQNPRHKITKRGQNVTFRCDPISEHNRLYWYRQTLGQGPEFLTYFQNEAQLEKSRLLSDRFSAERPKGSFSTLEIQRTEQGDSAMYLCASSLYRVEKLFFGSGTQLSVL.

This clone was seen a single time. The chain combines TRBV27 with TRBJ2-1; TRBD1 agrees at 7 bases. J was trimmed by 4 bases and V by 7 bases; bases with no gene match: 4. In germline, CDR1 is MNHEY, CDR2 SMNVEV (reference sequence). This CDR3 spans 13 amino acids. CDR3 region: CASKGTAYNEQFF. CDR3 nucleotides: TGTGCCAGCAAGGGGACAGCTTACAATGAGCAGTTCTTC.

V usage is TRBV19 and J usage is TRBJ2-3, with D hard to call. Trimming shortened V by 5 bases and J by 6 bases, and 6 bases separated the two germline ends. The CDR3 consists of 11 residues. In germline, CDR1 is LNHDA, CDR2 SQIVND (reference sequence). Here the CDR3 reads CASSHSDTQYF. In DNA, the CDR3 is TGTGCCAGTAGTCACTCGGATACGCAGTATTTT.

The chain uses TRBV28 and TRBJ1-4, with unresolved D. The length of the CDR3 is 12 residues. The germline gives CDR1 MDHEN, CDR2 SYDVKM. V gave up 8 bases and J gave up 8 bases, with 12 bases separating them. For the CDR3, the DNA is TGTGCCAGCTTCGCCCCCGGGGAAAAACTGTTTTTT. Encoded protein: CASFAPGEKLFF.

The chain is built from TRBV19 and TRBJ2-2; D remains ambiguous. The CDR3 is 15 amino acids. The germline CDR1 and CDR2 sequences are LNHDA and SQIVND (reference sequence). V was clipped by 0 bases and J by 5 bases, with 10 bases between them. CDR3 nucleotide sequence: TGTGCCAGTAGTATAGAAACTCGCGTGACCGGGGAGCTGTTTTTT. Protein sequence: CASSIETRVTGELFF.

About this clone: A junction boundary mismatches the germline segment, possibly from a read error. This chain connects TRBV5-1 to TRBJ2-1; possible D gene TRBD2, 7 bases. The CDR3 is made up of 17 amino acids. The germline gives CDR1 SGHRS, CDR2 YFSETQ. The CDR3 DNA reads TGTGCCAGCAGCCTCCCCCTTGGGGGGGGGCTAGATTGTGAGCAGTTCTTC. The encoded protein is CASSLPLGGGLDCEQFF.

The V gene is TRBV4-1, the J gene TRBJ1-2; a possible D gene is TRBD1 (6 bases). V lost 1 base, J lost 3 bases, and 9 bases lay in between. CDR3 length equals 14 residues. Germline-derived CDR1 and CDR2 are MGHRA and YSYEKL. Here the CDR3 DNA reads TGCGCCAGCAGCCAAGGGGACATAGACTATGGCTACACCTTC. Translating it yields CASSQGDIDYGYTF.

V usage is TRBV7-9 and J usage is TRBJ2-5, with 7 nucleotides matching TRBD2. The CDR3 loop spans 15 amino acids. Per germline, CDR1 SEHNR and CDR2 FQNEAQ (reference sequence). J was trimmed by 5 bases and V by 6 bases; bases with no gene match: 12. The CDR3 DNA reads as TGTGCCAGCAGTGGTGGGGGGAGGGCCTTCGAGACCCAGTACTTC. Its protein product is CASSGGGRAFETQYF. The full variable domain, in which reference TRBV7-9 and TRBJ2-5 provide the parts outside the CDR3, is DTGVSQNPRHKITKRGQNVTFRCDPISEHNRLYWYRQTLGQGPEFLTYFQNEAQLEKSRLLSDRFSAERPKGSFSTLEIQRTEQGDSAMYLCASSGGGRAFETQYFGPGTRLLVL.

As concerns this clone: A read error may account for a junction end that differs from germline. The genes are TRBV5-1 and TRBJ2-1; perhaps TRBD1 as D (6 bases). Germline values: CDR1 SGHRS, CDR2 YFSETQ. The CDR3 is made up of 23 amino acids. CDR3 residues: CASSLPTQIRQDRPISSYNEQFF. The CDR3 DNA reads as TGTGCCAGCAGCTTGCCCACTCAGATTAGACAGGACCGCCCGATTAGCTCCTACAATGAGCAGTTCTTC.

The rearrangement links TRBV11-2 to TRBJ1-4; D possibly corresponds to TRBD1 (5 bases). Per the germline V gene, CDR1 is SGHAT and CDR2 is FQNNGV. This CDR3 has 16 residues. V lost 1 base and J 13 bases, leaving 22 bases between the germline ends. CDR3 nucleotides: TGTGCCAGCAGCTTAGGAGGCGGCAGGGCTGGCGAGGTACTGTTTTTT. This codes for CASSLGGGRAGEVLFF.

CDR3 nucleotides: TGTGCCTGGAGTCTCGGTAGTATGCAGTACGTC. Amino acids: CAWSLGSMQYV. The chain carries TRBV30 and TRBJ2-7; D unresolved. CDR1 and CDR2 (germline): GTSNPN, SVGIG (reference sequence). V was pared by 2 bases and J by 9 bases, with 11 bases between. The CDR3 sequence is 11 residues long.

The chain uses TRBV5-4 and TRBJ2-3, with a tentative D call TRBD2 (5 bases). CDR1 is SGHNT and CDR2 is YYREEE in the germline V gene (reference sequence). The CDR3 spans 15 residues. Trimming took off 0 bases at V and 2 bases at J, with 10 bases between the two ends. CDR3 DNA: TGTGCCAGCAGCTTGGCAAGAGGGCTCACAGATACGCAGTATTTT. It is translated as CASSLARGLTDTQYF.

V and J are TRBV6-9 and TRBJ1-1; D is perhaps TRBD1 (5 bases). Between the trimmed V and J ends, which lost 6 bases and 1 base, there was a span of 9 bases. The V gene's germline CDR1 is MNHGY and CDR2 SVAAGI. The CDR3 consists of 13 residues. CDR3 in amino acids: CASRGGGNTEAFF. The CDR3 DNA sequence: TGTGCCAGCAGGGGGGGTGGGAACACTGAAGCTTTCTTT.

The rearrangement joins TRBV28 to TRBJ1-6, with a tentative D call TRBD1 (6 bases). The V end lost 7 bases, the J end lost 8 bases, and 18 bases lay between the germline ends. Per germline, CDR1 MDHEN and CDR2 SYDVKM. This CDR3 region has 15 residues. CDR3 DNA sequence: TGTGCCAGCACCGCGAGTATAGGGGGGGATTCACCCCTCCACTTT. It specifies CASTASIGGDSPLHF.

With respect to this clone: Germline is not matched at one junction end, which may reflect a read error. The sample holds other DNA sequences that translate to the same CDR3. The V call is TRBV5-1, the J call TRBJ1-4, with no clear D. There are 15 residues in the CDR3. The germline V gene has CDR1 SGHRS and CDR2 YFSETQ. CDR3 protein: CASSLVAGANEKLFF. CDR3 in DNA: TGTGCCAGCAGCTTGGTCGCGGGCGCGAATGAAAAACTGTTTTTT.

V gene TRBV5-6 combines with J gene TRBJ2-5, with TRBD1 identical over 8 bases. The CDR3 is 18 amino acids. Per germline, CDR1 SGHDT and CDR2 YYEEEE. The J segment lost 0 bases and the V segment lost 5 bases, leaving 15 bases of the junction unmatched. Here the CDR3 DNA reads TGTGCCAGCAGTTTGATATCCAGGGGGCAACAGTACCAAGAGACCCAGTACTTC. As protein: CASSLISRGQQYQETQYF.

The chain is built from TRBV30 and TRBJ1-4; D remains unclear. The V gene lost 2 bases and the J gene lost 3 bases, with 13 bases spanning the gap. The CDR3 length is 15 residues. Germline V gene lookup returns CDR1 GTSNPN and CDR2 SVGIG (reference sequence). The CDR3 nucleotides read TGTGCCTGGAGTCCACTAAGGCAGTCTAATGAAAAACTGTTTTTT. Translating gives CAWSPLRQSNEKLFF.

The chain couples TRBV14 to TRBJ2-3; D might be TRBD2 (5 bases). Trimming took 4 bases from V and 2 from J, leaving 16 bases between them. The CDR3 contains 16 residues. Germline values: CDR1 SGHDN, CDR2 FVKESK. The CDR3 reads CASSRGPNHLTDTQYF. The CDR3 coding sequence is TGTGCCAGCAGCCGAGGGCCAAACCATCTCACAGATACGCAGTATTTT.

In DNA, the CDR3 is TGTGCCAGCAGTGAAGACTGGCAGAGGTTGTACGAGCAGTACGTC. It is translated as CASSEDWQRLYEQYV. The chain uses TRBV6-1 and TRBJ2-7; unclear D gene. The CDR3 runs 15 residues. With 1 base removed from V and 4 bases from J, the gap between germline ends came to 14 bases. Germline CDR1 reads MNHNS; CDR2 reads SASEGT.

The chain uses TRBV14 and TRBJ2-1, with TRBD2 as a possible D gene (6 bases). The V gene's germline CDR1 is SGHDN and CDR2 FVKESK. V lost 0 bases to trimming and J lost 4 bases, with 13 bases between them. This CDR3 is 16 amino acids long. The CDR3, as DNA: TGTGCCAGCAGCCAAGATCGGGCGGGGTGGTACAATGAGCAGTTCTTC. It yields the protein CASSQDRAGWYNEQFF.

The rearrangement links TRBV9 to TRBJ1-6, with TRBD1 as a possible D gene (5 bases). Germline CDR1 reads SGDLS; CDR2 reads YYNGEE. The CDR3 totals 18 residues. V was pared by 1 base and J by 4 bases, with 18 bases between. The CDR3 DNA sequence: TGTGCCAGCAGCGTATCCATGGGCACCCGGGGGTATAATTCACCCCTCCACTTT. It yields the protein CASSVSMGTRGYNSPLHF.

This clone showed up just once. DNA for the CDR3: TGTGCCAGCAGCTTAATGGCGGTGAACACTGAAGCTTTCTTT. Amino acid sequence: CASSLMAVNTEAFF. The J gene is TRBJ1-1, the V gene TRBV7-2, with no clear D. V was trimmed by 2 bases and J by 0 bases, leaving 7 bases between them. Germline CDR1 reads SGHTA; CDR2 reads FQGNSA. The CDR3 has 14 residues.

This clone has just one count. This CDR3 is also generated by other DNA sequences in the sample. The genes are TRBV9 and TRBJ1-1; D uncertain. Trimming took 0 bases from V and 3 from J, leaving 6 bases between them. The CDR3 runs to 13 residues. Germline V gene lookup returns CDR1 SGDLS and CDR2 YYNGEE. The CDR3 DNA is TGTGCCAGCAGCGTAGTGTCGGACACTGAAGCTTTCTTT. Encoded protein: CASSVVSDTEAFF.

The CDR3 nucleotides are TGCGCCAGCAGCCACGGACTAGCGGGAGCGAGGGAGACCCAGTACTTC. Translated, it gives CASSHGLAGARETQYF. V and J are TRBV4-3 and TRBJ2-5; 13 nucleotides align to TRBD2. Trimming removed 3 bases from V and 5 bases from J; junction bases left unmatched: 6. Germline V lookup: CDR1 LGHNA, CDR2 YSLEER. This CDR3 has 16 residues.

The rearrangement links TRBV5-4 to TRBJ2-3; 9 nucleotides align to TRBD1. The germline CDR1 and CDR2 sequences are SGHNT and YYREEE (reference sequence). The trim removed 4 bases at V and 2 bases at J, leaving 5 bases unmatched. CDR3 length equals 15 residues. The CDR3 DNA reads TGTGCCAGCAGCGGGGACAGGGTGAACACAGATACGCAGTATTTT. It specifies CASSGDRVNTDTQYF.

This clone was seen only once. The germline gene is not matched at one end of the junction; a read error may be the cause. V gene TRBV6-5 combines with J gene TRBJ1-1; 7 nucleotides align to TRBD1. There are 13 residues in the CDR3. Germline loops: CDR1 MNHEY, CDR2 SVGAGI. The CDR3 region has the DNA TGTGCCAGCAGTACCCGAAACAGGGGCGCTGCTTACTTT. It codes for CASSTRNRGAAYF.

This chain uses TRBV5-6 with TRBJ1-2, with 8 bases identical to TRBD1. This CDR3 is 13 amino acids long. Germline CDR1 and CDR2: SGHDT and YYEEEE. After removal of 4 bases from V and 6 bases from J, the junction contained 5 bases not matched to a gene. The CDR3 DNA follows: TGTGCCAGCAGCCCAGGGACAGGCCATGGCTACACCTTC. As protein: CASSPGTGHGYTF.

This CDR3 reads CASSWDRGEKLFF. DNA for the CDR3: TGTGCCAGCAGTTGGGACAGGGGTGAAAAACTGTTTTTT. V gene TRBV11-3 combines with J gene TRBJ1-4; 10 bases are a match to TRBD1. Germline V gene sequence: CDR1 SGHNT, CDR2 YENEEA. The CDR3 runs to 13 residues. Trimming took 6 bases from V and 7 from J; bases not matched to a gene: 2.

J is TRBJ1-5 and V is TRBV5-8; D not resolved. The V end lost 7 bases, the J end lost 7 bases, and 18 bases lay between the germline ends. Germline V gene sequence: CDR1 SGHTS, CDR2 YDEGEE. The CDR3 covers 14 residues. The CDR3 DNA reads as TGTGCCAGCTCCCCCGCGAGGGCGGGGCAGCCCCAGCATTTT. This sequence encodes CASSPARAGQPQHF.

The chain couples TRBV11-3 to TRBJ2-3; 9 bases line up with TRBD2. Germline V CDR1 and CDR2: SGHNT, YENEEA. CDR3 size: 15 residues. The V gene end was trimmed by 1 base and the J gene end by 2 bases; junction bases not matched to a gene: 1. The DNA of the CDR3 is TGTGCCAGCAGCTTAGGGACTAGCGACACAGATACGCAGTATTTT. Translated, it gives CASSLGTSDTDTQYF.

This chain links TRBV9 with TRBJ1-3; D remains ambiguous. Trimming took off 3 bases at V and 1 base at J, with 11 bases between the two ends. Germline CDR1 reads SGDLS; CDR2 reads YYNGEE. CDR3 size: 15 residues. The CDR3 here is CASSAISGSGNTIYF. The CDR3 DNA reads TGTGCCAGCAGCGCGATATCCGGGTCTGGAAACACCATATATTTT.